The 7 T cell receptor beta chains below come from one sample, sequenced in a study of cytomegalovirus exposure and HLA in healthy donors. The primer mix had 60 Vbeta and 13 Jbeta primers. Method: immunoSEQ multiplex PCR; TCRdb's copy keeps in-frame clones and lacks some. Among 90,000 to 95,000 clones listed, roughly 79% were seen once. The sample was PBMCs. The origin of the receptors is a man aged 25-40 years in good health and CMV-seronegative.

The chain is built from TRBV11-2 and TRBJ2-5, with 9 positions matching TRBD1. The CDR3 totals 15 residues. Unmatched junction bases numbered 4, after V lost 4 bases and J lost 1 base. Per germline, CDR1 SGHAT and CDR2 FQNNGV. The DNA for the CDR3 is TGTGCCAGCAGCTCGGACAGGGGCCTCCAAGAGACCCAGTACTTC. This gives the protein CASSSDRGLQETQYF.

J is TRBJ1-1 and V is TRBV28; 7 bases line up with TRBD1. V gave up 1 base and J gave up 5 bases; unmatched junction bases: 4. Germline assignment: CDR1 MDHEN and CDR2 SYDVKM. CDR3 length: 14 residues. This CDR3 is CASSLLFRGTEAFF. CDR3 DNA sequence: TGTGCCAGCAGTTTATTGTTCAGGGGGACTGAAGCTTTCTTT. The variable domain in full, completed from reference TRBV28 and TRBJ1-1, reads DVKVTQSSRYLVKRTGEKVFLECVQDMDHENMFWYRQDPGLGLRLIYFSYDVKMKEKGDIPEGYSVSREKKERFSLILESASTNQTSMYLCASSLLFRGTEAFFGQGTRLTVV.

This clone was found once. V and J are TRBV19 and TRBJ1-1; D is ambiguous. CDR1 and CDR2 (germline): LNHDA, SQIVND (reference sequence). The V end was cut by 3 bases, the J end by 0 bases, with 11 bases between. The CDR3 loop spans 15 amino acids. The CDR3 coding sequence is TGTGCCAGTAGTATTATGGGAGCAGTGAACACTGAAGCTTTCTTT. It translates to CASSIMGAVNTEAFF.

This clone was seen only once. The rearrangement uses TRBV10-3 and TRBJ2-1, with 12 bases aligning to TRBD2. This CDR3 comprises 14 residues. The germline CDR1 and CDR2 sequences are ENHRY and SYGVKD. The trim removed 8 bases at V and 10 bases at J, leaving 9 bases unmatched. The CDR3 coding sequence is TGTGCCATCCACGAGGGACTAGCGGGCGACGAGCAGTTCTTC. Its translation: CAIHEGLAGDEQFF.

This clone was counted once. The CDR3 bases are TGCGCCAGCAGCTTGGAGGCAGGGAAGGCCGGGGAGCTGTTTTTT. The encoded protein is CASSLEAGKAGELFF. The chain combines TRBV5-1 with TRBJ2-2; the D gene is possibly TRBD1 (5 bases). The CDR3 totals 15 residues. V was cut by 0 bases and J by 6 bases, with 12 bases left in between. Per germline, CDR1 SGHRS and CDR2 YFSETQ.

This chain links TRBV6-5 with TRBJ1-1; 9 bases fit TRBD1. The CDR3 has 15 amino acids. Unmatched junction bases numbered 8, after V lost 6 bases and J lost 3 bases. Germline values: CDR1 MNHEY, CDR2 SVGAGI. The CDR3 protein is CASSRTGDFHTEAFF. The CDR3 bases are TGTGCCAGCAGCCGGACAGGGGATTTTCACACTGAAGCTTTCTTT.

This rearrangement joins TRBV19 to TRBJ2-3; D may be TRBD1 (7 bases). From germline, CDR1 is LNHDA and CDR2 SQIVND (reference sequence). CDR3 length: 16 residues. V lost 1 base to trimming and J lost 1 base, with 12 bases between them. The CDR3 DNA reads as TGTGCCAGTAGTATAGGGACAGGCGGGGGCACAGATACGCAGTATTTT. It translates to CASSIGTGGGTDTQYF. Combining the CDR3 with reference TRBV19 and TRBJ2-3 gives the whole variable domain DGGITQSPKYLFRKEGQNVTLSCEQNLNHDAMYWYRQDPGQGLRLIYYSQIVNDFQKGDIAEGYSVSREKKESFPLTVTSAQKNPTAFYLCASSIGTGGGTDTQYFGPGTRLTVL.